The 9 T cell receptor beta chains in this list originate from one sample, sequenced in a study of T cells in Graves' hyperthyroidism and ophthalmopathy. Amplification of TCR beta CDR3 regions used RNA as the template. Using the HTBI primer set, a first-round RT-PCR was run on the TCR CDR3. TCRdb reprocessed the multiplex PCR reads with MiXCR, giving one entry per CDR3 protein. The sample lists around 580,000 distinct CDR3 sequences, 16% seen once, with 18% in the top ten. Material: blood. The receptors derive from a woman younger than 35 with Graves' hyperthyroidism.

The chain has TRBV6-4 and TRBJ2-6, with no clear D. There are 16 residues in the CDR3. CDR1 is MRHNA and CDR2 is SNTAGT in the germline V gene. V dropped 3 bases and J dropped 0 bases, with 9 bases sitting between them. For the CDR3, the DNA is TGTGCCAGCAGTGAAATAACGGCCTCTGGGGCCAACGTCCTGACTTTC. This gives the protein CASSEITASGANVLTF.

Ten or more counts support this clonotype. This chain joins TRBV3-2 and TRBJ1-2; the table names TRBD1, a call not compared with the DNA. TRBV3-2 is designated a pseudogene. The CDR3 contains 18 residues. CDR3 DNA: TGTGCCAGCAGCCAAACGCGGGGACGCCTGGGGGAGTATCTTGGCTACACCTTC. As protein: CASSQTRGRLGEYLGYTF.

The sample holds a few counts of this clonotype. The chain is built from TRBV11-3 and TRBJ1-1; no clear D. There are 17 residues in the CDR3. Germline CDR1 SGHNT, CDR2 YENEEA. Trimming took off 1 base at V and 4 bases at J, with 19 bases between the two ends. The CDR3 coding sequence is TGTGCCAGCAGCTTAGCTCCGAGGCCGGGCTCGGGCACTGAAGCTTTCTTT. It codes for CASSLAPRPGSGTEAFF.

This clonotype was found a few times. The rearrangement uses TRBV19 and TRBJ2-3; D not certain. The CDR3 runs to 16 residues. Germline V gene data show CDR1 as LNHDA and CDR2 as SQIVND (reference sequence). Trimming cost V 2 bases and J 2 bases, with 14 bases left between them. The CDR3 DNA reads as TGTGCCAGTAGTATATTAACCGGCGGCGCCACAGATACGCAGTATTTT. As protein: CASSILTGGATDTQYF.

This clonotype was counted ten times or more. The chain employs TRBV7-9 and TRBJ2-3, with D perhaps matching TRBD1 (6 bases). This CDR3 spans 13 amino acids. The ends were cut back, 5 bases at V and 2 bases at J, with 8 bases in the middle. Germline assignment: CDR1 SEHNR and CDR2 FQNEAQ (reference sequence). CDR3 DNA: TGTGCCAGCAGCCAGGGGTCCACAGATACGCAGTATTTT. Protein sequence: CASSQGSTDTQYF.

This clonotype was seen at least ten times. The rearrangement uses TRBV29-1 and TRBJ2-1; no clear D gene. V was trimmed by 4 bases and J by 10 bases, leaving 8 bases between them. The CDR3 runs 10 residues. Germline V gene lookup returns CDR1 SQVTM and CDR2 ANQGSEA. The DNA for the CDR3 is TGCAGCGTTGTTGGTGCGGAGCAGTTCTTC. As protein: CSVVGAEQFF.

This sequence joins TRBV4-1 and TRBJ2-1; 12 bases line up with TRBD1. The CDR3 covers 15 residues. V shed 2 bases and J 9 bases; nucleotides not matched to a gene: 5. CDR1 is MGHRA and CDR2 is YSYEKL in the germline V gene. The CDR3 nucleotides are TGCGCCAGCAGCCAACCGGGACAGGGGGCTGGTGAGCAGTTCTTC. This encodes CASSQPGQGAGEQFF.

The chain is built from TRBV24-1 and TRBJ2-5; TRBD2 aligns across 7 bases. The CDR3 sequence is 15 residues long. Per germline, CDR1 KGHDR and CDR2 SFDVKD. V gave up 0 bases and J gave up 5 bases; unmatched junction bases: 5. The CDR3 nucleotides read TGTGCCACCAGTGATTTGGGACGGGGAGGGGAGACCCAGTACTTC. Its translation is CATSDLGRGGETQYF.

V and J are TRBV18 and TRBJ1-3; D is undetermined. The CDR3 is made up of 16 amino acids. Germline V lookup: CDR1 KGHSH, CDR2 LQKENI. V lost 1 base to trimming and J lost 2 bases, with 12 bases between them. The CDR3 reads CASSPLEGNTGNTIYF. Here the CDR3 DNA reads TGTGCCAGCTCACCACTGGAAGGGAATACTGGAAACACCATATATTTT.